The clone carrying this TCR beta chain has more than one count but fewer than ten. The antigen remains undetermined. Assay used: immunoSEQ multiplex PCR; TCRdb lists only in-frame clones, some missing. The data hold roughly 1,500 clones, with 19% observed a single time. This record comes from a study of T cells in localized non-small cell lung cancer. Findings and limits, study-wide: Higher blood T cell density went with longer overall survival. Appearance in adjacent lung was seen for a median around 58 of the top 100 tumor clones.

The V end was cut by 0 bases, the J end by 1 base, with 10 bases between. This CDR3 is built from 17 residues. CDR1 and CDR2 (germline): LNHNV, YYDKDF (reference sequence). The starting material was lung tumor tissue, obtained before any cancer treatment. The rearrangement links TRBV15 to TRBJ1-6; D is undetermined. The receptor was derived from a woman aged 35-75 years with stage I lung adenocarcinoma. CDR3: CATSRDPSSSYNSPLHF. The CDR3 DNA is TGTGCCACCAGCAGAGACCCATCCTCATCCTATAATTCACCCCTCCACTTT.